This T cell receptor beta chain was recorded in a study of blood T cell repertoires in COVID-19. This clone has just a few counts. The assay was immunoSEQ multiplex PCR, and TCRdb's table has in-frame clones only and misses some. The sample contains fewer than 300,000 clones, 80% to 85% of which appear only once. The CDR3 is made up of 13 amino acids. Germline V gene lookup returns CDR1 DFQATT and CDR2 SNEGSKA (reference sequence). Between the trimmed V and J ends, which lost 3 bases and 1 base, there was a span of 9 bases. The receptor comes from a man aged 40-49 years who had been exposed to COVID-19. What was sequenced was PBMCs or T cells enriched from blood (not recorded which). This chain connects TRBV20-1 to TRBJ2-5; perhaps TRBD2 as D (5 bases). CDR3 nucleotide sequence: TGCAGTGCTAGTTCTGGGAGCCAAGAGACCCAGTACTTC. It specifies CSASSGSQETQYF.